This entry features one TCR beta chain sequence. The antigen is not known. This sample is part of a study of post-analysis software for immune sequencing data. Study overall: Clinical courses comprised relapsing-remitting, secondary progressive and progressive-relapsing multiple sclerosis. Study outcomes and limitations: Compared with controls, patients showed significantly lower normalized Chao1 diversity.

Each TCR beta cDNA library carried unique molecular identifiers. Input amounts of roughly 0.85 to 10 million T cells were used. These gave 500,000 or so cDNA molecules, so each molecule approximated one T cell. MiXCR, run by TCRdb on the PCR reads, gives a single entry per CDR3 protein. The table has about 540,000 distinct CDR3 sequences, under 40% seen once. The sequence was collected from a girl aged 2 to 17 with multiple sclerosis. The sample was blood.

CDR3 in amino acids: CASGSVYEQYF. Here the CDR3 DNA reads TGTGCCAGCGGATCCGTCTACGAGCAGTACTTC. The chain has TRBV28 and TRBJ2-7, with D hard to call. Trimming pared 8 bases from V and 3 bases from J, leaving 8 bases between. Germline-derived CDR1 and CDR2 are MDHEN and SYDVKM. This CDR3 spans 11 amino acids. The full variable domain, completed using reference TRBV28 and TRBJ2-7, is DVKVTQSSRYLVKRTGEKVFLECVQDMDHENMFWYRQDPGLGLRLIYFSYDVKMKEKGDIPEGYSVSREKKERFSLILESASTNQTSMYLCASGSVYEQYFGPGTRLTVT.